The TCR beta chain described here comes from a study of shared clonotypes between healthy human individuals (TCRdb year 2020). The study in broad terms: A few men and two women, aged 18 to 49 years, made up the cohort. Different laboratories and diverse techniques were used to prepare libraries and sequence TCR repertoires, to increase sequencing depth and limit assay-specific biases. Blood TCR repertoires of about 5 healthy adults were deeply sequenced to estimate repertoire size and the extent of clonotype sharing between individuals. For each donor, CD4 naive and CD4 memory were each run on three plates, CD8 naive on two plates, and CD8 memory on one plate. Between about 0.9 and 10 billion PBMCs per donor were obtained by leukapheresis.

Concerning this clone itself: The antigen this receptor binds is unknown. No base quality information exists; no much larger clone differs at one position.

Using the deep immunoSEQ assay, TCR CDR3 regions were amplified from genomic DNA by multiplex PCR. Extracted genomic DNA from each cell subset was distributed evenly across all wells of several immunoSEQ 96-well plates, and each plate was treated as a replicate. Each replicate PCR for sorted subsets received around 0.2 ug genomic DNA, equal to about 30,000 T cell genomes. Purified libraries were quantified with a Qubit 3.0 fluorometer, sized on a Bioanalyzer 2100, and re-quantified with the KAPA Library Quantification kit. Every immunoSEQ 96-well plate was sequenced on a dedicated single-read 150-cycle Illumina NextSeq 550 flow cell. The authors processed their data as follows. Because only junctional sequences without quality scores were contained in the immunoSEQ output, filtering matching that applied to full-length reads could not be performed. Sequences were annotated with PyIR, a Python wrapper for IgBLAST v1.9, using IMGT germline references to assign V/J genes and CDR3. Reads with weak V/J assignments (E-value above 1e-6), missing CDR3, stop codons, out-of-frame junctions, or ambiguous translated residues were removed. V3J clonotypes were defined as sequences sharing the same inferred V gene, J gene, and CDR3 amino acid sequence. To compute the percentage overlap between repertoires, the number of shared unique clonotypes was divided by the size of the smaller repertoire. RTK rarefaction, the Chao1 estimator, and Recon v2.1 estimates of unobserved clonotypes were used to assess repertoire richness. Generation probabilities were computed with OLGA for all TCRbeta clonotypes obtained by the gDNA method from a few donors. TCRdb retrieved this table from immuneACCESS and kept in-frame rearrangements only. Not all clones are present; in checked studies, unresolved V genes account for under half, and no reason is known for the remainder. V, J and clone size are taken as reported in that table, and D and trimming were inferred from the DNA itself. The sample yields more than 2,000,000 clones; roughly nine tenths were counted once. The ten biggest clones cover around 0.15% of the sample.

The donors were healthy, HIV-negative adults who had no recently reported acute infections or vaccinations. Only Caucasian adults living in Nashville, Tennessee, USA were represented among the donors. CD4+ T cells were enriched by magnetic negative selection; naive cells were then positively selected on CD45RA, and the negative fraction formed the memory subset. Blood was obtained by leukapheresis, after which PBMCs were separated by Ficoll-Histopaque density gradient centrifugation and cryopreserved in liquid nitrogen vapor phase. Analytical flow cytometry was used to check the purity and quantity of every magnetically sorted T cell population. From each sorted fraction, genomic DNA was isolated and quantified by UV absorbance on a Nanodrop 2000c. The CDR3 sequence holds 16 residues, the cysteine and phenylalanine included. Just CDR3 DNA is preserved here, 48 bases in frame from base 1. CDR1 and CDR2, per the germline V gene (reference sequence), are SGHNT and YYREEE. Trimming at the junction amounts to 4 bases on V and 2 bases on J, and the germline ends lie 18 bases apart.

The full study reports these points: Across a handful of donors, around 5% of naive CD4, approximately 3.6% of naive CD8, around 2.1% of memory CD4, and approximately 0.42% of memory CD8 clonotypes were shared. Pairwise subsampling led to the expectation that sequencing depth would affect the degree of clonotype sharing among donors. Higher generation probabilities were observed for clonotypes shared by all four sorted-subset donors than for non-shared clonotypes. Sampling was limited to blood, and TCR repertoires in tissue likely differ from TCR repertoires in blood. The genetic and exposure-history diversity represented was limited by the small number of donors. Even with the large sequencing depth, rarefaction of the sorted-subset datasets indicated that sequencing was incomplete. Naive subsets generally had larger estimated clonotype richness than memory subsets.

The sample consisted of naive CD4+ T cells sorted from blood. In the paper's terms, the cell subset or site label means: CD45RA+ positively selected. The TCR originated in a man between 18 and 29 years old in good health. In this chain, TRBV5-4 is recombined with TRBJ1-1; the D segment could be TRBD1, given 6 matching bases. CDR3 reads: CASSQNPGTLNTEAFF. The DNA is TGTGCCAGCAGCCAAAATCCCGGGACACTAAACACTGAAGCTTTCTTT.